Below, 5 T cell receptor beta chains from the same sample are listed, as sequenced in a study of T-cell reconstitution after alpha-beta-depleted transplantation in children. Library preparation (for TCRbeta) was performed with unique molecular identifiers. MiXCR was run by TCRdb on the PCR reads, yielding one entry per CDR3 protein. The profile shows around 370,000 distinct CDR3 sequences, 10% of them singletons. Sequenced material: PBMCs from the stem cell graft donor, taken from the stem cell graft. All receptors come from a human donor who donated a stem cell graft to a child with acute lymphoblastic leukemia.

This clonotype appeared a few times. CDR3 in amino acids: CASSFPGLQGYTF. In DNA, the CDR3 is TGTGCCAGCAGCTTTCCGGGACTACAGGGCTACACCTTC. This chain joins TRBV5-4 and TRBJ1-2, with D maybe TRBD1 (5 bases). This CDR3 has 13 residues. The V end lost 2 bases, the J end lost 8 bases, and 13 bases lay between the germline ends. Germline V gene sequence: CDR1 SGHNT, CDR2 YYREEE (reference sequence).

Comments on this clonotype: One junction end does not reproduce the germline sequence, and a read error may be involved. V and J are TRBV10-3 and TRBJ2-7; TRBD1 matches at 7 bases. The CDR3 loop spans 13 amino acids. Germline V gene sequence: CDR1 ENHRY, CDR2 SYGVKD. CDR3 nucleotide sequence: TGTGCCATGAGTGGGGACAGCTCCTACGAGCAGTACTTC. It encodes CAMSGDSSYEQYF.

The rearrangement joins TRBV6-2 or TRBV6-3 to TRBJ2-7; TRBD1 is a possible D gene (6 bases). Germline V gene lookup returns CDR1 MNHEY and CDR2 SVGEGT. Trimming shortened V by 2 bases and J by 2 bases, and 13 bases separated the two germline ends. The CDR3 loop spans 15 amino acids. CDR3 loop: CASSYIPQGPYEQYF. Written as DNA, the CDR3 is TGTGCCAGCAGTTACATCCCCCAGGGGCCCTACGAGCAGTACTTC.

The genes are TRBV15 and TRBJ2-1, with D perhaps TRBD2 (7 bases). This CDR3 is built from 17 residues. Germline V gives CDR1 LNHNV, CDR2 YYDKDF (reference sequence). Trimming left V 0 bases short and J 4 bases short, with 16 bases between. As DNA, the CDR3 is TGTGCCACCAGCAGAGAAAGGGGGGGATCGTTGTACAATGAGCAGTTCTTC. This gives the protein CATSRERGGSLYNEQFF.

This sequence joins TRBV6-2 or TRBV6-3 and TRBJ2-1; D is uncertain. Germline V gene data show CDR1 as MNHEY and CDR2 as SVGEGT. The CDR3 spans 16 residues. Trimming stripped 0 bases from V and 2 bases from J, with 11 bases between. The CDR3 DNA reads TGTGCCAGCAGTTACTCGATCGTAAGACCCTACAATGAGCAGTTCTTC. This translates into CASSYSIVRPYNEQFF.